One sample yielded the 8 T cell receptor beta chains listed below, sequenced in a study of shared clonotypes between healthy human individuals. Naivety among CD8 cells was defined by CD45RO negativity and positive CCR7 selection, thereby excluding terminally differentiated effector memory CD45RA+ cells. This table comes from immunoSEQ multiplex PCR, and its TCRdb copy is limited to in-frame clones, with some not included. The profile shows some 2 million clones, about 95% of them singletons. The material sequenced was naive CD8+ T cells sorted from blood. These receptors were obtained from a man aged 18-30 years in good health.

This sequence joins TRBV7-6 and TRBJ1-6, with D perhaps matching TRBD1 (5 bases). Germline V gene data show CDR1 as SGHVS and CDR2 as FNYEAQ. V gave up 3 bases and J gave up 6 bases, with 15 bases separating them. This CDR3 spans 16 amino acids. The CDR3 spells CASSFSQGMGNSPLHF. The CDR3 DNA sequence: TGTGCCAGCAGCTTTAGCCAGGGAATGGGTAATTCACCCCTCCACTTT.

This chain links TRBV11-2 with TRBJ2-5; TRBD2 aligns across 9 bases. Germline CDR1 reads SGHAT; CDR2 reads FQNNGV. The CDR3 contains 16 residues. J lost 2 bases, V lost 4 bases, and 8 bases had no gene match. The CDR3 reads CASSSEDLAGQETQYF. Written as DNA, the CDR3 is TGTGCCAGCAGCTCCGAAGATCTAGCGGGACAAGAGACCCAGTACTTC.

The chain is built from TRBV6-5 and TRBJ1-5; TRBD1 matches 7 bases. The ends lost 2 bases at V and 7 bases at J; junction bases unmatched: 5. CDR1 is MNHEY and CDR2 is SVGAGI in the germline V gene. This CDR3 spans 14 amino acids. The CDR3 sequence is CASSYKGGGQPQHF. The CDR3 region has the DNA TGTGCCAGCAGTTACAAAGGGGGCGGACAGCCCCAGCATTTT.

This clone has just one count. The same CDR3 is also encoded by other DNA sequences in this sample. The rearrangement joins TRBV28 to TRBJ2-7; a possible D gene is TRBD2 (6 bases). Germline CDR1 and CDR2: MDHEN and SYDVKM. Trimming stripped 3 bases from V and 2 bases from J, with 11 bases between. The length of the CDR3 is 14 residues. CDR3 amino acids: CASSFVGGAYEQYF. CDR3 in DNA: TGTGCCAGCAGTTTCGTCGGGGGAGCCTACGAGCAGTACTTC.

The chain has TRBV2 and TRBJ2-5, with D maybe TRBD2 (5 bases). The germline gives CDR1 SNHLY, CDR2 FYNNEI. V was trimmed by 3 bases and J by 5 bases, leaving 16 bases between them. This CDR3 is built from 15 residues. CDR3 in DNA: TGTGCCAGCAGTGATGGGGAGATAGGAGGCGAGACCCAGTACTTC. It encodes CASSDGEIGGETQYF. The variable domain in full, completed from reference TRBV2 and TRBJ2-5, reads EPEVTQTPSHQVTQMGQEVILRCVPISNHLYFYWYRQILGQKVEFLVSFYNNEISEKSEIFDDQFSVERPDGSNFTLKIRSTKLEDSAMYFCASSDGEIGGETQYFGPGTRLLVL.

This chain connects TRBV20-1 to TRBJ2-1; D uncertain. Germline V gene sequence: CDR1 DFQATT, CDR2 SNEGSKA (reference sequence). The CDR3 is made up of 11 amino acids. V lost 6 bases, J lost 6 bases, and 9 bases lay in between. In DNA, the CDR3 is TGCAGTGCAGATAGTATCAATGAGCAGTTCTTC. Translated: CSADSINEQFF.

V usage is TRBV9 and J usage is TRBJ2-3, with D maybe TRBD2 (6 bases). V shed 5 bases and J shed 0 bases, with 16 bases lying between them. The CDR3 has 16 residues. CDR1 is SGDLS, CDR2 YYNGEE, per germline. CDR3 DNA: TGTGCCAGCAGTGAAGAGGCGCGGGGTAGCACAGATACGCAGTATTTT. It specifies CASSEEARGSTDTQYF.

This chain links TRBV9 with TRBJ1-2; TRBD1 might be the D (5 bases). Germline V CDR1 and CDR2: SGDLS, YYNGEE. This CDR3 contains 14 residues. V shed 4 bases and J shed 6 bases, with 16 bases lying between them. The CDR3 protein is CASSIGAAADGYTF. CDR3 bases: TGTGCCAGCAGCATTGGGGCGGCTGCTGATGGCTACACCTTC. The whole variable domain, remainder taken from reference TRBV9 and TRBJ1-2, is DSGVTQTPKHLITATGQRVTLRCSPRSGDLSVYWYQQSLDQGLQFLIQYYNGEERAKGNILERFSAQQFPDLHSELNLSSLELGDSALYFCASSIGAAADGYTFGSGTRLTVV.